The 8 T cell receptor beta chains given below trace back to one sample, sequenced in a study of response to subunit inactivated influenza vaccine. TCRdb re-analysed the RT-PCR reads in MiXCR, keeping a single row per CDR3 protein. The sample comprises around 600,000 distinct CDR3 sequences, about 11% of which are singletons, and approximately 9.9% rests with the top ten. This sample also appeared in a second study, on T cells expressing NK-cell markers. That work states: As the method of synthesis, 5'RACE template switching with UMIs yielded TCR beta cDNA.

Source: PBMCs from blood, taken on the day of vaccination. Receptors originate from a man between 45 and 60 years old who received an inactivated influenza vaccine.

The J gene is TRBJ1-2, the V gene TRBV7-8; D not certain. Germline V gene lookup returns CDR1 SGHVS and CDR2 FQNEAQ. This CDR3 region has 15 residues. V gave up 1 base and J gave up 4 bases, with 13 bases separating them. The CDR3 loop is CASSLGSGFVYGYTF. CDR3 sequence (DNA): TGTGCCAGCAGCTTAGGATCCGGCTTTGTCTATGGCTACACCTTC.

This chain joins TRBV6-2 or TRBV6-3 and TRBJ2-7; 7 bases are shared with TRBD2. The CDR3 has 15 amino acids. V was pared by 2 bases and J by 2 bases, with 6 bases of the junction left unmatched. Germline lookup yields CDR1 MNHEY and CDR2 SVGEGT. Here the CDR3 reads CASSYPGRPPYEQYF. The CDR3 nucleotides read TGTGCCAGCAGTTACCCCGGGAGGCCTCCCTACGAGCAGTACTTC.

This clonotype was counted a few times. V usage is TRBV12-3 or TRBV12-4 and J usage is TRBJ2-7, with D unclear. The CDR3 extends over 13 amino acids. The V gene lost 6 bases and the J gene lost 2 bases, with 11 bases spanning the gap. The CDR3 DNA reads TGTGCCAGCAGCCTGACACTCCCCTACGAGCAGTACTTC. Residues: CASSLTLPYEQYF.

V is TRBV7-3 and J is TRBJ2-3, with 7 bases lining up with TRBD2. The length of the CDR3 is 15 residues. Trimming at V came to 3 bases and at J to 2 bases, leaving 5 bases not matched to a gene. Germline CDR1 and CDR2: SGHTA and FQGTGA. CDR3: CASSLGLLDTDTQYF. For the CDR3, the DNA is TGTGCCAGCAGCTTGGGACTATTAGACACAGATACGCAGTATTTT.

This clonotype came up many times. The V and J genes are TRBV12-3 or TRBV12-4 and TRBJ2-2; no clear D gene. V lost 5 bases to trimming and J lost 6 bases, with 10 bases between them. This CDR3 spans 13 amino acids. CDR3 in DNA: TGTGCCAGCAGTCACTTAACCTCCGGGGAGCTGTTTTTT. It codes for CASSHLTSGELFF.

This clonotype was counted a few times. The V call is TRBV4-2, the J call TRBJ2-1, with 7 bases aligning to TRBD2. The CDR3 is 17 amino acids. The germline V gene has CDR1 LGHNA and CDR2 YNFKEQ. Trimming at V came to 0 bases and at J to 6 bases, leaving 11 bases not matched to a gene. CDR3 loop: CASSQEYQRGGLNEQFF. The CDR3 DNA is TGTGCCAGCAGCCAAGAATACCAGCGGGGAGGTCTCAATGAGCAGTTCTTC.

This chain joins TRBV11-3 and TRBJ2-2; 9 positions agree with TRBD2. CDR1 SGHNT and CDR2 YENEEA come from the germline V gene. V gave up 7 bases and J gave up 1 base; unmatched junction bases: 4. The CDR3 totals 15 residues. CDR3 residues: CASKVAGVNTGELFF. The CDR3 nucleotides are TGTGCCAGCAAAGTAGCGGGAGTGAACACCGGGGAGCTGTTTTTT.

This sequence joins TRBV6-2 or TRBV6-3 and TRBJ2-1; unclear D gene. This CDR3 region has 14 residues. Looked up from germline, CDR1 is MNHEY and CDR2 is SVGEGT. Deletions cut 5 bases from V and 6 bases from J, with 14 bases between. CDR3 coding DNA: TGTGCCAGCAGTGAGACGGGTTCAGGCAATGAGCAGTTCTTC. This encodes CASSETGSGNEQFF.